This TCR beta chain emerged from a study of cytomegalovirus exposure and HLA in healthy donors. Overall study findings and caveats: Immune exposure data for these donors was limited to CMV serostatus. V- and J-gene trimming in TCR beta was tied to a missense DCLRE1C variant by an analysis performed later. Among the sequence variants, a highly shared cluster was likely an artifact of sequencing. By HLA locus, TCR association rates varied in a later analysis, with DRB1 showing the most and HLA-C the fewest.

The PCR ran on 60 Vbeta and 13 Jbeta primers. Profiled with immunoSEQ multiplex PCR; TCRdb holds only in-frame clones, not every one. The data show 150,000 to 250,000 clones, under 90% seen once. A single count supports this clone. No antigen is known for it. Germline V gene lookup returns CDR1 LNHDA and CDR2 SQIVND (reference sequence). Trimming took 3 bases from V and 0 from J; bases not matched to a gene: 17. This CDR3 has 21 residues. This clonotype was obtained from a boy aged 2 to 9 in good health and CMV-seronegative. The specimen sequenced was PBMCs. The gene calls are TRBV19 and TRBJ2-1, with TRBD2 identical over 10 bases. For the CDR3, the DNA is TGTGCCAGTAGTATTACGGCCGGGAGGTTTGTAGCGGGGGGCTCCTACAATGAGCAGTTCTTC. It specifies CASSITAGRFVAGGSYNEQFF.